The entry that follows covers one T cell receptor (beta chain) sequence. Its target is unknown. Measured with immunoSEQ multiplex PCR; TCRdb has only the in-frame clones, and not every one. Among about 470,000 clones listed, roughly 91% were seen once. The sample originates from a study of Ad26.COV2.S vaccination and SARS-CoV-2 variants. As for treatment: around 19 received Ad26.COV2.S at low or high dose, single or two shots; about 5 received placebo; per-sample allocation not given. All samples were drawn on day 63, counting from the first vaccine or placebo injection. Ad26 vector vaccine expressed Wuhan-strain SARS-CoV-2 spike. Losses at the gene ends were 5 bases for V and 4 bases for J; bases not matched to a gene: 8. In germline, CDR1 is SEHNR, CDR2 FQNEAQ (reference sequence). The CDR3 length is 16 residues. Notes on the study in general: Comparability of non-spike TCR breadth was observed across vaccine and placebo recipients. The TCR-based breadth and depth measures might underestimate overall T cell responses. Vaccinees showed greater spike-specific TCR breadth than placebo recipients.

This chain uses TRBV7-9 with TRBJ2-1; 10 positions agree with TRBD2. The starting material was peripheral blood, obtained in a trial of Ad26.COV2.S vaccine versus placebo. The receptor comes from a person aged 18 to 65 who received the Ad26.COV2.S COVID-19 vaccine or a placebo. The DNA of the CDR3 is TGTGCCAGCAGCCCACCGAGCGGGGGGGGGTACAATGAGCAGTTCTTC. This translates into CASSPPSGGGYNEQFF.